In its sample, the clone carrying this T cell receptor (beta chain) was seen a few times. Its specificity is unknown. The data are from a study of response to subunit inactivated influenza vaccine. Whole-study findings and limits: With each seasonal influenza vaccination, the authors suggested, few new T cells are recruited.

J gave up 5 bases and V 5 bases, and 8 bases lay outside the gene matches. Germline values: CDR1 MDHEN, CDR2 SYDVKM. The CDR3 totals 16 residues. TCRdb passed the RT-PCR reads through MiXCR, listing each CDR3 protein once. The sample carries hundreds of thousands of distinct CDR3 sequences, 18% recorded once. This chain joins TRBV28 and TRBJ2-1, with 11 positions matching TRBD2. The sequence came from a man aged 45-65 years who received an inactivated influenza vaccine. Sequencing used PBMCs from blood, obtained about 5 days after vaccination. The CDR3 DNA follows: TGTGCCAGCAGTACCTACGGGGGACTAGCGGACAATGAGCAGTTCTTC. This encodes CASSTYGGLADNEQFF.